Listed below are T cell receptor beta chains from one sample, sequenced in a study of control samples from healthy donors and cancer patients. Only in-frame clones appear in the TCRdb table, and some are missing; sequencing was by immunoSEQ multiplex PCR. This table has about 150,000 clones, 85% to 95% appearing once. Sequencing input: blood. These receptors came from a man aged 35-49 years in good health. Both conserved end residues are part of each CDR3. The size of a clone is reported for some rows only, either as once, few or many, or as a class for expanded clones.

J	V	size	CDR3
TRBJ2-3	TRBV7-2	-	CASSLASGGTDTQYF
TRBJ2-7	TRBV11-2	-	CASSHDAGYEQYF
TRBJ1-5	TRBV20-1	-	CSASWESNQPQHF
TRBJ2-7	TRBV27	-	CASKSRDSHYEQYF
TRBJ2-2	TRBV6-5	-	CASKGDRGLSGELFF
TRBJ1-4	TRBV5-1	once	CASSLLLSGPREKLFF
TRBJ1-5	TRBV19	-	CAIGQAASNQPQHF
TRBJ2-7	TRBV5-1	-	CASSDGTPPYEQYF
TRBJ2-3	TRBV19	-	CASSRSHRDTQYF
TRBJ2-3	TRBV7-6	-	CASSRLQFTDTQYF
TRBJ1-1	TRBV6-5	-	CASSPRAGGNTEAFF
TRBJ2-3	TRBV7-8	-	CASSFDQRGNRDTQYF
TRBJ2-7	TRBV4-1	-	CASSQSGLGEQYF
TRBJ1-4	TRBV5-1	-	CASSRGSATNEKLFF
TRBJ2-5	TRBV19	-	CASSTGVRETQYF
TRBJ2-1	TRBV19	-	CASSIDHPTEQFF
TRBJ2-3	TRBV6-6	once	CASSRTPMLDTQYF
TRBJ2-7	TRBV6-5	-	CASNRDRVYYEQYF
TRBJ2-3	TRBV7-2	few	CASSTYGDTQYF
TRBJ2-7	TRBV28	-	CASSFYNNRASSYEQYF